Presented here are 20 T cell receptor beta chains from one specimen sequenced in a study of Ad26.COV2.S vaccination and SARS-CoV-2 variants. TCRdb keeps only in-frame clones here, not all; method: immunoSEQ multiplex PCR. The profile shows hundreds of thousands of clones, under 95% of them singletons. Sequenced here: peripheral blood, sampled after recovery from COVID-19. The receptors here all came from a human donor who had recovered from COVID-19.

The V and J genes are TRBV25-1 and TRBJ2-1, with D uncertain. The ends were cut back, 4 bases at V and 6 bases at J, with 13 bases in the middle. This CDR3 has 14 residues. Germline CDR1 and CDR2: MGHDK and SYGVNS. This CDR3 is CASSVGNRRNEQFF. Here the CDR3 DNA reads TGTGCCAGCAGTGTGGGGAATCGGCGCAATGAGCAGTTCTTC.

The rearrangement links TRBV19 to TRBJ1-5, with D hard to call. The CDR3 has 12 amino acids. CDR1 is LNHDA, CDR2 SQIVND, per germline (reference sequence). V was pared by 4 bases and J by 5 bases, with 6 bases between. The CDR3 sequence: CASSRGDQPQHF. CDR3 bases: TGTGCCAGTAGTAGAGGTGATCAGCCCCAGCATTTT.

This sequence joins TRBV4-1 and TRBJ2-5; no clear D. This CDR3 comprises 17 residues. V dropped 4 bases and J dropped 5 bases, with 23 bases sitting between them. Germline V gene lookup returns CDR1 MGHRA and CDR2 YSYEKL. In DNA, the CDR3 is TGCGCCAGCAGCCGGTTCCCCGGGTCGGATGGTCGGGAGACCCAGTACTTC. Translation: CASSRFPGSDGRETQYF.

The rearrangement uses TRBV19 and TRBJ1-1, with TRBD1 identical over 7 bases. This CDR3 spans 16 amino acids. The germline V gene has CDR1 LNHDA and CDR2 SQIVND (reference sequence). V trimming: 2 bases; J trimming: 0 bases; junction bases outside the gene matches: 6. CDR3 region: CASSISGQPMNTEAFF. As DNA, the CDR3 is TGTGCCAGTAGTATATCGGGACAGCCAATGAACACTGAAGCTTTCTTT.

This chain links TRBV3-1 (or the pseudogene TRBV3-2) with TRBJ1-4; D is unclear. This CDR3 comprises 14 residues. Germline CDR1 LGHDT, CDR2 YNNKEL (reference sequence). V shed 5 bases and J shed 3 bases, with 10 bases lying between them. The CDR3 DNA reads as TGTGCCAGCAGCGGTAGTAGGGCTAATGAAAAACTGTTTTTT. Protein product: CASSGSRANEKLFF.

J is TRBJ1-2 and V is TRBV12-5; no clear D. Trimming cost V 5 bases and J 0 bases, with 19 bases left between them. CDR1 and CDR2 (germline): LGHNT, FRNRAP. This CDR3 region has 17 residues. The CDR3 nucleotides read TGTGCTAGTGGTACCCCTTTGACACCGGACGCTAACTATGGCTACACCTTC. Translated, it gives CASGTPLTPDANYGYTF.

The V gene is TRBV29-1, the J gene TRBJ2-1, with 9 bases lining up with TRBD2. V lost 6 bases, J lost 8 bases, and 8 bases stayed unmatched. CDR3 length equals 13 residues. CDR1 and CDR2 from the germline V gene are SQVTM and ANQGSEA. CDR3 loop: CSVVRGGPHEQFF. The CDR3 DNA reads TGCAGCGTGGTGCGGGGGGGCCCCCATGAGCAGTTCTTC.

This chain links TRBV19 with TRBJ2-1; a possible D gene is TRBD2 (7 bases). This CDR3 has 15 residues. The germline CDR1 and CDR2 sequences are LNHDA and SQIVND (reference sequence). V lost 4 bases and J lost 7, with 17 bases in between. The CDR3: CASSRGGGARNEQFF. As DNA, the CDR3 is TGTGCCAGTAGTAGAGGAGGGGGGGCACGGAATGAGCAGTTCTTC.

This clone was counted a few times. V is TRBV6-1 and J is TRBJ1-3, with D possibly TRBD1 on 6 matching bases. The CDR3 extends over 15 amino acids. From germline, CDR1 is MNHNS and CDR2 SASEGT. Trimming stripped 3 bases from V and 0 bases from J, with 9 bases between. CDR3 in amino acids: CASSDEQGSGNTIYF. The DNA for the CDR3 is TGTGCCAGCAGTGATGAACAGGGCTCTGGAAACACCATATATTTT.

The rearrangement joins TRBV5-1 to TRBJ2-1; TRBD2 matches 13 bases. This CDR3 has 18 residues. Trimming cost V 0 bases and J 0 bases; bases outside gene matches: 3. CDR1 SGHRS and CDR2 YFSETQ come from the germline V gene. DNA of the CDR3: TGCGCCAGCAGCTTGGGACTAGCGGGGGGCTTCTCCTACAATGAGCAGTTCTTC. This encodes CASSLGLAGGFSYNEQFF.

The chain combines TRBV27 with TRBJ2-2; 12 nucleotides align to TRBD2. Germline V CDR1 and CDR2: MNHEY, SMNVEV (reference sequence). Losses at the gene ends were 2 bases for V and 3 bases for J; bases not matched to a gene: 10. CDR3 size: 19 residues. The CDR3 DNA reads as TGTGCCAGCAGTTTAAGTTTTCCTAGCGGGGGGGCTTACACCGGGGAGCTGTTTTTT. Its protein is CASSLSFPSGGAYTGELFF.

V and J are TRBV5-1 and TRBJ2-7, with D possibly called TRBD1 or TRBD2 (5 bases each). Germline CDR1 and CDR2: SGHRS and YFSETQ. Trimming left V 5 bases short and J 3 bases short, with 18 bases between. The CDR3 is made up of 15 amino acids. The CDR3 protein is CASRQTGTENYEQYF. The CDR3 bases are TGCGCCAGCAGACAAACCGGGACGGAAAACTACGAGCAGTACTTC.

The rearrangement joins TRBV13 to TRBJ1-2; the D gene is possibly TRBD1 (5 bases). Between the trimmed V and J ends, which lost 5 bases and 7 bases, there was a span of 14 bases. Germline CDR1 reads PRHDT; CDR2 reads FYEKMQ (reference sequence). The CDR3 spans 13 residues. CDR3 nucleotide sequence: TGTGCCAGCAGCGTCGGGACCCAAACTGGCTACACCTTC. Protein sequence: CASSVGTQTGYTF.

The V call is TRBV6-2 or TRBV6-3, the J call TRBJ1-4, with D perhaps TRBD1 (6 bases). The CDR3 spans 15 residues. The germline CDR1 and CDR2 sequences are MNHEY and SVGEGT. V was clipped by 5 bases and J by 0 bases, with 10 bases between them. As DNA, the CDR3 is TGTGCCAGCAGTGTACAGGGAGCAACTAATGAAAAACTGTTTTTT. Its translation is CASSVQGATNEKLFF.

Comment on this clone: The same CDR3 can be traced to other DNA sequences in this sample. This rearrangement joins TRBV7-2 to TRBJ1-2; D is possibly TRBD1 (6 bases). This CDR3 has 13 residues. Trimming cost V 1 base and J 4 bases, with 7 bases left between them. Per germline, CDR1 SGHTA and CDR2 FQGNSA. CDR3 in DNA: TGTGCCAGCAGCTTAGACAGGGCCTATGGCTACACCTTC. This gives the protein CASSLDRAYGYTF.

This chain links TRBV6-4 with TRBJ1-5, with 10 bases identical to TRBD1. With 4 bases clipped from V and 6 bases from J, the junction kept 3 bases outside the gene matches. The CDR3 is 14 residues long. From germline, CDR1 is MRHNA and CDR2 SNTAGT. CDR3 sequence (DNA): TGTGCCAGCAGTGGAGGGGACAGGGGTCAGCCCCAGCATTTT. Its translation: CASSGGDRGQPQHF.

The CDR3 spells CASSAGQGLYGYTF. The CDR3 DNA reads as TGTGCCAGCAGCGCCGGACAGGGACTCTATGGCTACACCTTC. The chain is built from TRBV7-2 and TRBJ1-2, with 8 bases identical to TRBD1. Germline assignment: CDR1 SGHTA and CDR2 FQGNSA. V was pared by 5 bases and J by 4 bases, with 6 bases of the junction left unmatched. This CDR3 is built from 14 residues.

This clone occurred a few times. The chain links TRBV6-5 to TRBJ1-5; D possibly corresponds to TRBD1 (5 bases). This CDR3 region has 13 residues. The germline gives CDR1 MNHEY, CDR2 SVGAGI. Trimming left V 10 bases short and J 3 bases short, with 13 bases between. CDR3 amino acids: CATGGVDNQPQHF. CDR3 sequence (DNA): TGTGCCACTGGAGGGGTCGACAATCAGCCCCAGCATTTT.

Remarks on this clone: The same CDR3 arises from other DNA sequences in this sample as well. The chain has TRBV19 and TRBJ2-7; the D is unclear. Trimming removed 3 bases from V and 6 bases from J, with 6 bases in between. Germline CDR1 LNHDA, CDR2 SQIVND (reference sequence). CDR3 length: 11 residues. CDR3 sequence (DNA): TGTGCCAGTAGTATCGGCGGCGAGCAGTACTTC. Encoded protein: CASSIGGEQYF.

The V call is TRBV27, the J call TRBJ2-7; TRBD2 matches 9 bases. The V gene's germline CDR1 is MNHEY and CDR2 SMNVEV (reference sequence). With V trimmed by 1 base and J by 2 bases, 15 bases remained unmatched. The CDR3 extends over 19 amino acids. The CDR3 reads CASSLFLRGVAGETYEQYF. The CDR3 nucleotides read TGTGCCAGCAGTTTATTTCTCCGGGGTGTAGCGGGGGAGACCTACGAGCAGTACTTC.